Listed here are 17 T cell receptor beta chains from one sample, sequenced in a study of T cells in Graves' hyperthyroidism and ophthalmopathy. RNA transcripts served as the template for amplifying TCR beta CDR3 regions. First-round RT-PCR of the TCR CDR3 relied on the HTBI primer set. TCRdb recomputed calls from the multiplex PCR reads with MiXCR, one row per CDR3 protein. This sample carries about 640,000 distinct CDR3 sequences, less than 25% of them seen once, and the ten largest clones take 34%. The sequencing input was blood. These receptors were obtained from a man in his thirties or forties with Graves' ophthalmopathy.

This clonotype was seen more than once but under ten times. V is TRBV3-1 and J is TRBJ1-6, with D perhaps TRBD1 (5 bases). Trimming removed 3 bases from V and 5 bases from J, with 11 bases in between. CDR1 LGHDT and CDR2 YNNKEL come from the germline V gene (reference sequence). The CDR3 sequence is 15 residues long. CDR3 sequence: CASSQAGPNNSPLHF. The CDR3 region has the DNA TGTGCCAGCAGCCAGGCGGGACCCAATAATTCACCCCTCCACTTT.

This chain connects TRBV27 to TRBJ1-1; D is unclear. The V gene lost 6 bases and the J gene lost 4 bases, with 15 bases spanning the gap. Germline CDR1 is MNHEY and CDR2 is SMNVEV (reference sequence). The CDR3 extends over 14 amino acids. CDR3 amino acids: CASSDLRSTTEAFF. The CDR3 nucleotides are TGTGCCAGCAGCGACCTCCGAAGTACCACTGAAGCTTTCTTT.

The chain carries TRBV4-1 and TRBJ2-7; 8 nucleotides line up with TRBD1. The V and J ends lost 1 base and 2 bases, in that order; junction bases with no gene match: 16. This CDR3 contains 19 residues. Germline values: CDR1 MGHRA, CDR2 YSYEKL. CDR3 in amino acids: CASSQGPPVKGQAPYEQYF. The CDR3, as DNA: TGCGCCAGCAGCCAAGGACCCCCCGTTAAGGGACAGGCACCCTACGAGCAGTACTTC.

This clonotype was recorded a few times. V usage is TRBV28 and J usage is TRBJ2-2; D gene uncertain. Germline V gene data show CDR1 as MDHEN and CDR2 as SYDVKM. The CDR3 sequence is 16 residues long. The V end was cut by 6 bases, the J end by 7 bases, with 21 bases between. CDR3 region: CASSQSGPIVVGELFF. CDR3 DNA: TGTGCCAGCAGCCAATCCGGGCCTATTGTGGTCGGGGAGCTGTTTTTT.

Here the CDR3 reads CASSQLAEVDNEQFF. The CDR3 nucleotides are TGTGCCAGCAGCCAACTAGCGGAGGTAGACAATGAGCAGTTCTTC. The chain recombines TRBV12-3 or TRBV12-4 with TRBJ2-1; the match to TRBD2 covers 8 bases. The CDR3 is 15 amino acids. V dropped 6 bases and J dropped 5; count of bases not matched to a gene: 9.

The J gene is TRBJ2-3, the V gene TRBV28; 7 nucleotides align to TRBD2. The ends lost 3 bases at V and 4 bases at J; junction bases unmatched: 4. The germline gives CDR1 MDHEN, CDR2 SYDVKM. The CDR3 runs to 14 residues. CDR3 loop: CASSLREGSDTQYF. Written as DNA, the CDR3 is TGTGCCAGCAGTTTGAGGGAGGGTTCAGATACGCAGTATTTT.

V and J are TRBV6-1 and TRBJ2-5; 10 nucleotides align to TRBD2. Trimming removed 7 bases from V and 4 bases from J; junction bases left unmatched: 9. In germline, CDR1 is MNHNS, CDR2 SASEGT. This CDR3 comprises 15 residues. CDR3 sequence: CASKSGRAGVETQYF. CDR3 DNA: TGTGCCAGCAAAAGCGGGAGGGCCGGGGTAGAGACCCAGTACTTC.

This clonotype came up a few times. The chain is built from TRBV29-1 and TRBJ2-7; D assignment may be TRBD1 or TRBD2 (5 bases each). Per germline, CDR1 SQVTM and CDR2 ANQGSEA. Trimming stripped 8 bases from V and 0 bases from J, with 14 bases between. CDR3 length: 13 amino acids. DNA for the CDR3: TGCAGCTTTTGGGGGAGAAGCTCCTACGAGCAGTACTTC. Encoded protein: CSFWGRSSYEQYF.

The genes are TRBV7-3 and TRBJ2-1; D is perhaps TRBD1 (5 bases). Germline CDR1 is SGHTA and CDR2 is FQGTGA. Trimming shortened V by 4 bases and J by 9 bases, and 13 bases separated the two germline ends. The CDR3 is 13 amino acids. Here the CDR3 DNA reads TGTGCCAGCAGCTCCTACTGGGGCGCTGAGCAGTTCTTC. This gives the protein CASSSYWGAEQFF. The full variable domain, its missing parts supplied by reference TRBV7-3 and TRBJ2-1, is GAGVSQTPSNKVTEKGKYVELRCDPISGHTALYWYRQSLGQGPEFLIYFQGTGAADDSGLPNDRFFAVRPEGSVSTLKIQRTERGDSAVYLCASSSYWGAEQFFGPGTRLTVL.

The chain has TRBV19 and TRBJ1-1, with 7 bases that match TRBD1. V gave up 5 bases and J gave up 1 base; unmatched junction bases: 10. This CDR3 contains 16 residues. CDR1 and CDR2 from the germline V gene are LNHDA and SQIVND (reference sequence). The CDR3 loop reads CASSFRDRVSNTEAFF. Here the CDR3 DNA reads TGTGCCAGTAGTTTCCGGGACAGAGTCTCGAACACTGAAGCTTTCTTT.

The rearrangement links TRBV10-3 to TRBJ2-3; possibly TRBD1 for D (7 bases). The CDR3 has 18 amino acids. The germline V and J ends were trimmed by 0 bases and 0 bases, with 16 bases remaining between them. Germline V gene lookup returns CDR1 ENHRY and CDR2 SYGVKD. CDR3 DNA sequence: TGTGCCATCAGTGAGTCGAACCGACAGGGAGGTAGCACAGATACGCAGTATTTT. Translating it yields CAISESNRQGGSTDTQYF.

In its sample, this clonotype was seen many times. The genes are TRBV7-2 and TRBJ1-1; unclear D gene. The ends were cut back, 1 base at V and 8 bases at J, with 5 bases in the middle. CDR3 length: 11 residues. Germline assignment: CDR1 SGHTA and CDR2 FQGNSA. The CDR3 sequence: CASSLVDEAFF. The CDR3 nucleotides read TGTGCCAGCAGCTTAGTTGACGAAGCTTTCTTT.

This clonotype was counted between two and nine times. This rearrangement joins TRBV4-1 to TRBJ2-4; tentative D call: TRBD2 (5 bases). The V and J ends lost 0 bases and 3 bases respectively, with 15 bases between them. Per germline, CDR1 MGHRA and CDR2 YSYEKL. The CDR3 contains 17 residues. CDR3 sequence (DNA): TGCGCCAGCAGCCAAGATCCCCGGGGAATGGGCAAAAACATTCAGTACTTC. Protein sequence: CASSQDPRGMGKNIQYF.

Of note for this clonotype: This may stem from a read error, because a much larger clone lies one nucleotide away. The chain uses TRBV5-1 and TRBJ2-7, with D unresolved. The J call is uncertain, as TRBJ2-1 better fits the DNA end. This CDR3 spans 15 amino acids. Per germline, CDR1 SGHRS and CDR2 YFSETQ. CDR3 nucleotide sequence: TGCGCCAGCAGCTTGGCTGTAGGGAATACCTACGAGCAGTTCTTC. Translated, it gives CASSLAVGNTYEQFF.

The chain employs TRBV20-1 and TRBJ2-7, with D uncertain. The CDR3 totals 11 residues. Trimming left V 3 bases short and J 9 bases short, with 12 bases between. The V gene's germline CDR1 is DFQATT and CDR2 SNEGSKA (reference sequence). The CDR3 sequence: CSARVGLGQYF. CDR3 DNA: TGCAGTGCTAGGGTGGGGTTGGGGCAGTACTTC.

There are many counts of this clonotype. This CDR3 reads CSAPADPTDTQYF. For the CDR3, the DNA is TGCAGTGCTCCTGCCGACCCCACAGATACGCAGTATTTT. The chain employs TRBV20-1 and TRBJ2-3; D gene unclear. Trimming cost V 5 bases and J 2 bases, with 11 bases left between them. The CDR3 has 13 amino acids. From germline, CDR1 is DFQATT and CDR2 SNEGSKA (reference sequence).

This clonotype was observed many times. The rearrangement joins TRBV30 to TRBJ2-7; TRBD1 might be the D (6 bases). This CDR3 has 16 amino acids. Germline V gives CDR1 GTSNPN, CDR2 SVGIG (reference sequence). Trimming stripped 3 bases from V and 2 bases from J, with 20 bases between. This CDR3 reads CAWRGSTGTLAYEQYF. The DNA of the CDR3 is TGTGCCTGGAGAGGGTCGACAGGAACTCTTGCCTACGAGCAGTACTTC.